These 19 T cell receptor beta chains were sequenced from one sample in a study of long-term antiretroviral therapy in people with HIV. The immunoSEQ assay was v3.0, run at survey level. Measured with immunoSEQ multiplex PCR; TCRdb has only the in-frame clones, and not every one. The repertoire includes 16,000 or so clones, more than 60% of them detected once, and about 20% sits in the top ten. The material sequenced was unsorted PBMCs, taken 2.1 years after starting antiretroviral therapy. The receptors were gathered from a middle-aged man with HIV.

The chain uses TRBV29-1 and TRBJ1-4; D gene uncertain. Germline loops: CDR1 SQVTM, CDR2 ANQGSEA. The CDR3 runs to 15 residues. Deletions cut 1 base from V and 0 bases from J, with 9 bases between. CDR3 sequence: CSVEGVGTTNEKLFF. The CDR3 DNA follows: TGCAGCGTTGAAGGGGTCGGGACAACTAATGAAAAACTGTTTTTT.

This clone was recorded a few times. The chain links TRBV10-3 to TRBJ1-1; tentatively, D is TRBD1 (5 bases). Trimming pared 3 bases from V and 4 bases from J, leaving 18 bases between. The germline CDR1 and CDR2 sequences are ENHRY and SYGVKD. CDR3 size: 16 residues. The CDR3 spells CAISEVIGGAGTEAFF. CDR3 sequence (DNA): TGTGCCATCAGTGAAGTTATCGGAGGGGCGGGCACTGAAGCTTTCTTT.

The V gene is TRBV30, the J gene TRBJ1-6, with TRBD1 identical over 8 bases. The CDR3 is 14 residues long. Trimming cost V 5 bases and J 4 bases; bases outside gene matches: 4. From germline, CDR1 is GTSNPN and CDR2 SVGIG (reference sequence). The chain's CDR3 is CAWGDRPYNSPLHF. CDR3 nucleotide sequence: TGTGCCTGGGGGGACAGGCCTTATAATTCACCCCTCCACTTT.

The count of this clone is one. The genes are TRBV5-6 and TRBJ1-5, with D unclear. Germline V gene sequence: CDR1 SGHDT, CDR2 YYEEEE. The ends were cut back, 0 bases at V and 9 bases at J, with 10 bases in the middle. The CDR3 length is 13 residues. The CDR3 region is CASSLAGLLPQHF. The DNA of the CDR3 is TGTGCCAGCAGCTTGGCCGGCCTCCTGCCCCAGCATTTT.

The chain employs TRBV9 and TRBJ1-1; perhaps TRBD1 as D (5 bases). V gave up 1 base and J gave up 8 bases, with 18 bases separating them. CDR1 is SGDLS, CDR2 YYNGEE, per germline. The CDR3 spans 15 residues. The CDR3, as DNA: TGTGCCAGCAGCGTAACAGGCTCGAACACATTCGAAGCTTTCTTT. This sequence encodes CASSVTGSNTFEAFF. Together with reference TRBV9 and TRBJ1-1, the CDR3 gives the full variable domain: DSGVTQTPKHLITATGQRVTLRCSPRSGDLSVYWYQQSLDQGLQFLIQYYNGEERAKGNILERFSAQQFPDLHSELNLSSLELGDSALYFCASSVTGSNTFEAFFGQGTRLTVV.

This clone was counted between two and nine times. The rearrangement uses TRBV10-2 and TRBJ1-6, with D perhaps matching TRBD1 (5 bases). The CDR3 consists of 14 residues. CDR1 is WSHSY and CDR2 is SAAADI in the germline V gene. Trimming stripped 7 bases from V and 10 bases from J, with 17 bases between. CDR3 amino acids: CASNPGGFGSPLHF. The DNA of the CDR3 is TGCGCCAGCAACCCCGGGGGGTTTGGGTCACCCCTCCACTTT.

J is TRBJ1-1 and V is TRBV7-2; D is uncertain. The V end was cut by 1 base, the J end by 1 base, with 10 bases between. Germline lookup yields CDR1 SGHTA and CDR2 FQGNSA. The CDR3 is made up of 15 amino acids. CDR3 DNA sequence: TGTGCCAGCAGCTTAGATCCGATCCCGAACACTGAAGCTTTCTTT. Encoded protein: CASSLDPIPNTEAFF.

Turning to this clone: Other DNA sequences of this sample code for an identical CDR3. CDR3 DNA: TGCAGCGTTGAAGGGGGGGGAGATGAGCAGTTCTTC. Protein product: CSVEGGGDEQFF. V and J are TRBV29-1 and TRBJ2-1; 7 bases map to TRBD2. With V trimmed by 1 base and J by 8 bases, 2 bases remained unmatched. The germline gives CDR1 SQVTM, CDR2 ANQGSEA. The CDR3 is 12 residues long.

The chain links TRBV2 to TRBJ1-2; D call uncertain. CDR3 length equals 14 residues. Germline CDR1 and CDR2: SNHLY and FYNNEI. The V end was cut by 6 bases, the J end by 7 bases, with 18 bases between. CDR3 in DNA: TGTGCCAGCAGGACGGCCTTTAAAGAGGGTGGCTACACCTTC. This codes for CASRTAFKEGGYTF. Filled out from reference TRBV2 and TRBJ1-2, the complete variable domain reads EPEVTQTPSHQVTQMGQEVILRCVPISNHLYFYWYRQILGQKVEFLVSFYNNEISEKSEIFDDQFSVERPDGSNFTLKIRSTKLEDSAMYFCASRTAFKEGGYTFGSGTRLTVV.

This clone has only one observation. The genes are TRBV30 and TRBJ1-2, with TRBD1 as a possible D gene (5 bases). This CDR3 is built from 14 residues. From germline, CDR1 is GTSNPN and CDR2 SVGIG (reference sequence). V was pared by 5 bases and J by 2 bases, with 15 bases between. CDR3 loop: CAWASAGGNYGYTF. The CDR3 DNA is TGTGCCTGGGCTTCGGCCGGGGGGAACTATGGCTACACCTTC.

This clone was observed once. The chain has TRBV19 and TRBJ1-5, with D maybe TRBD1 (6 bases). The CDR3 spans 12 residues. Germline CDR1 and CDR2: LNHDA and SQIVND (reference sequence). Deletions cut 4 bases from V and 11 bases from J, with 12 bases between. The CDR3 sequence is CASSKGGKAQHF. CDR3 nucleotide sequence: TGTGCCAGTAGTAAGGGGGGGAAAGCCCAGCATTTT.

The rearrangement links TRBV29-1 to TRBJ2-7; 12 positions match TRBD2. The trim removed 4 bases at V and 7 bases at J, leaving 8 bases unmatched. Germline V gives CDR1 SQVTM, CDR2 ANQGSEA. The CDR3 sequence is 14 residues long. The CDR3 reads CSVAPSGGAGEQYF. DNA of the CDR3: TGCAGCGTTGCCCCTAGCGGGGGGGCGGGGGAGCAGTACTTC.

This clone was seen once. J is TRBJ2-7 and V is TRBV6-5; 7 bases fit TRBD1. Germline V gives CDR1 MNHEY, CDR2 SVGAGI. The CDR3 runs 15 residues. The trim removed 4 bases at V and 2 bases at J, leaving 8 bases unmatched. CDR3 sequence reads: CASSSSAGQAYEQYF. The CDR3, as DNA: TGTGCCAGCAGTTCTTCAGCCGGACAGGCCTACGAGCAGTACTTC.

This clone showed up just a few times. The chain uses TRBV5-4 and TRBJ1-5, with D unresolved. The CDR3 covers 13 residues. Germline V gives CDR1 SGHNT, CDR2 YYREEE (reference sequence). Trimming left V 0 bases short and J 1 base short, with 2 bases between. This CDR3 is CASSLGSNQPQHF. CDR3 nucleotide sequence: TGTGCCAGCAGCTTGGGGAGCAATCAGCCCCAGCATTTT. The full variable domain, with the rest looked up from reference TRBV5-4 and TRBJ1-5, is ETGVTQSPTHLIKTRGQQVTLRCSSQSGHNTVSWYQQALGQGPQFIFQYYREEENGRGNFPPRFSGLQFPNYSSELNVNALELDDSALYLCASSLGSNQPQHFGDGTRLSIL.

The chain uses TRBV7-9 and TRBJ2-1; D is ambiguous. This CDR3 is built from 13 residues. Per germline, CDR1 SEHNR and CDR2 FQNEAQ (reference sequence). The germline V and J ends were trimmed by 1 base and 7 bases, with 8 bases remaining between them. This chain's CDR3 is CASSLDRRNEQFF. DNA of the CDR3: TGTGCCAGCAGCTTAGATAGGCGGAATGAGCAGTTCTTC.

The chain combines TRBV6-1 with TRBJ2-7; no reliable D call. V was shortened by 7 bases and J by 0 bases, with 13 bases between the two germline ends. CDR3 length: 14 amino acids. From germline, CDR1 is MNHNS and CDR2 SASEGT. CDR3 in amino acids: CASKNSLSSYEQYF. CDR3 DNA sequence: TGTGCCAGCAAAAACAGCCTCTCCTCCTACGAGCAGTACTTC.

The chain recombines TRBV5-1 with TRBJ2-7; a weak D match, TRBD1 (6 bases). Trimming left V 4 bases short and J 0 bases short, with 11 bases between. The CDR3 covers 14 residues. The germline V gene encodes CDR1 SGHRS and CDR2 YFSETQ. CDR3 sequence reads: CASSDRSSSYEQYF. In DNA form, the CDR3 reads TGCGCCAGCAGCGACAGGTCGAGCTCCTACGAGCAGTACTTC.

CDR3 in amino acids: CASSSRDSGANVLTF. CDR3 coding DNA: TGTGCCAGCAGCTCCCGGGACTCTGGGGCCAACGTCCTGACTTTC. V usage is TRBV9 and J usage is TRBJ2-6; D may be TRBD2 (5 bases). The CDR3 runs 15 residues. Trimming cost V 4 bases and J 0 bases, with 8 bases left between them. The germline gives CDR1 SGDLS, CDR2 YYNGEE.

This sequence joins TRBV9 and TRBJ1-1; no firm D call. V lost 2 bases and J 4 bases, leaving 9 bases between the germline ends. The CDR3 has 13 residues. The germline CDR1 and CDR2 sequences are SGDLS and YYNGEE. The CDR3 DNA reads TGTGCCAGCAGCGTCGGGGTGGGCACTGAAGCTTTCTTT. It yields the protein CASSVGVGTEAFF.